The 22 T cell receptor beta chains below were found in one sample sequenced in a study of T cell repertoires in cytomegalovirus infection. TCRdb redid the calling of the reads with MiXCR, one entry per CDR3 protein. The table has approximately 250,000 distinct CDR3 sequences, roughly 10% seen once. Source material: PBMCs. The receptor set was obtained from a human donor in good health (CMV status not recorded). Some clones in this sample may be carry-over from other donors' samples.

This clonotype was seen at least ten times. V and J are TRBV5-1 and TRBJ1-1; no firm D call. Germline values: CDR1 SGHRS, CDR2 YFSETQ. Trimming pared 2 bases from V and 10 bases from J, leaving 12 bases between. The CDR3 spans 12 residues. CDR3 nucleotide sequence: TGCGCCAGCAGCTTTTCAGGAGAGGGAGCTTTCTTT. It codes for CASSFSGEGAFF.

This chain links TRBV15 with TRBJ1-4; D might be TRBD1 (5 bases). The V end was cut by 0 bases, the J end by 4 bases, with 12 bases between. Germline-derived CDR1 and CDR2 are LNHNV and YYDKDF (reference sequence). The CDR3 consists of 16 residues. CDR3 nucleotide sequence: TGTGCCACCAGCAGAGATATGGGGGGAAGTAATGAAAAACTGTTTTTT. Protein product: CATSRDMGGSNEKLFF.

V and J are TRBV7-9 and TRBJ2-7; no definite D call. There are 15 residues in the CDR3. V was clipped by 1 base and J by 3 bases, with 13 bases between them. Germline CDR1 and CDR2: SEHNR and FQNEAQ (reference sequence). This chain's CDR3 is CASSLESSPIYEQYF. The CDR3 DNA sequence: TGTGCCAGCAGCTTAGAGTCCAGCCCTATCTACGAGCAGTACTTC.

The rearrangement joins TRBV5-1 to TRBJ2-2; D not resolved. The CDR3 extends over 16 amino acids. Trimming removed 1 base from V and 4 bases from J, with 14 bases in between. Per germline, CDR1 SGHRS and CDR2 YFSETQ. Here the CDR3 reads CASSLYGEPSTGELFF. In DNA form, the CDR3 reads TGCGCCAGCAGCTTGTACGGAGAGCCCTCCACCGGGGAGCTGTTTTTT.

This clonotype was detected ten times or more. V and J are TRBV2 and TRBJ1-2; TRBD1 aligns across 9 bases. With 6 bases clipped from V and 4 bases from J, the junction kept 6 bases outside the gene matches. The CDR3 spans 14 residues. Germline V gene sequence: CDR1 SNHLY, CDR2 FYNNEI. CDR3 residues: CASRAGTGTYGYTF. CDR3 DNA: TGTGCCAGCAGGGCCGGGACAGGGACCTATGGCTACACCTTC.

Turning to this clonotype: This may come from a read error, since a much larger clone is one base off. The V gene is TRBV20-1, the J gene TRBJ1-5; 10 positions match TRBD1. Germline assignment: CDR1 DFQATT and CDR2 SNEGSKA (reference sequence). J was trimmed by 3 bases and V by 6 bases; bases with no gene match: 8. The CDR3 is made up of 15 amino acids. The CDR3 spells CSAKKTGGDNQPQHF. CDR3 nucleotide sequence: TGCAGTGCGAAGAAGACAGGGGGCGACAATCAGCCCCAGCATTTT.

There are many counts of this clonotype. The gene calls are TRBV12-3 or TRBV12-4 and TRBJ2-2; D is perhaps TRBD2 (6 bases). This CDR3 spans 15 amino acids. Trimming took off 2 bases at V and 0 bases at J, with 7 bases between the two ends. This chain's CDR3 is CASSLSSANTGELFF. CDR3 nucleotides: TGTGCCAGCAGTTTATCTAGCGCGAACACCGGGGAGCTGTTTTTT.

Remarks on this clonotype: This may be a read error, as it is one base from a much larger clone. The V and J genes are TRBV6-8 and TRBJ2-4; 7 nucleotides line up with TRBD1. Germline V CDR1 and CDR2: MNHGY, SAAAGT. CDR3 length: 19 amino acids. In DNA, the CDR3 is TGTGCCAGCAGTTCGGGACAGCAGTCCTTCACCCTAGCCAAAAACATTCAGAACTTC. The encoded protein is CASSSGQQSFTLAKNIQNF.

This clonotype occurred many times. The chain combines TRBV7-2 with TRBJ1-6; 7 bases are a match to TRBD1. This CDR3 contains 17 residues. V shed 4 bases, J shed 3 bases, and the junction held 9 bases outside the gene matches. Looked up from germline, CDR1 is SGHTA and CDR2 is FQGNSA. The CDR3 DNA sequence: TGTGCCAGCAGCTCGCCCTCAGGGGGGATCTATAATTCACCCCTCCACTTT. Residues: CASSSPSGGIYNSPLHF.

This clonotype turned up a few times. The chain joins TRBV7-2 to TRBJ2-5; 8 bases fit TRBD2. J was trimmed by 4 bases and V by 5 bases; bases with no gene match: 6. CDR3 length: 14 amino acids. Germline V gene data show CDR1 as SGHTA and CDR2 as FQGNSA. In nucleotides, the CDR3 is TGTGCCAGCAGCGCCGGGACTAGGACAGAGACCCAGTACTTC. Translation: CASSAGTRTETQYF. Based on the CDR3 plus reference TRBV7-2 and TRBJ2-5, the full variable domain is GAGVSQSPSNKVTEKGKDVELRCDPISGHTALYWYRQSLGQGLEFLIYFQGNSAPDKSGLPSDRFSAERTGGSVSTLTIQRTQQEDSAVYLCASSAGTRTETQYFGPGTRLLVL.

This clonotype was counted at least ten times. The chain recombines TRBV15 with TRBJ1-4; no definite D call. Trimming removed 0 bases at V and 7 bases at J, with 12 bases between. The CDR3 runs 15 residues. Germline-derived CDR1 and CDR2 are LNHNV and YYDKDF (reference sequence). The CDR3 DNA follows: TGTGCCACCAGCAGAGATGGAGGGAGGAGTGAAAAACTGTTTTTT. Translation gives CATSRDGGRSEKLFF.

This clonotype was observed at least ten times. V and J are TRBV7-9 and TRBJ1-2, with D maybe TRBD1 (5 bases). Trimming left V 5 bases short and J 4 bases short, with 14 bases between. Germline CDR1 and CDR2: SEHNR and FQNEAQ (reference sequence). This CDR3 contains 14 residues. CDR3 nucleotides: TGTGCCAGCAGCCCCCCGGCAGGGCCCTATGGCTACACCTTC. Translated, it gives CASSPPAGPYGYTF.

The V gene is TRBV28, the J gene TRBJ1-2; possible D gene TRBD1, 5 bases. Germline V gene sequence: CDR1 MDHEN, CDR2 SYDVKM. V lost 2 bases to trimming and J lost 4 bases, with 11 bases between them. The CDR3 contains 14 residues. This CDR3 is CASSLLGAVYGYTF. The CDR3 DNA sequence: TGTGCCAGCAGTTTACTCGGGGCCGTCTATGGCTACACCTTC.

In its sample, this clonotype was seen many times. The gene calls are TRBV7-2 and TRBJ1-1; 8 nucleotides align to TRBD1. The CDR3 extends over 16 amino acids. Germline values: CDR1 SGHTA, CDR2 FQGNSA. The V segment lost 4 bases and the J segment 5 bases; nucleotides outside the gene matches: 12. CDR3 coding DNA: TGTGCCAGCAGCTGGTTCACACAGGGGGTTGGTACTGAAGCTTTCTTT. Protein: CASSWFTQGVGTEAFF.

Ten or more counts support this clonotype. V is TRBV7-2 and J is TRBJ1-4; 7 nucleotides align to TRBD1. In germline, CDR1 is SGHTA, CDR2 FQGNSA. The V and J ends lost 5 bases and 7 bases, in that order; junction bases with no gene match: 10. The CDR3 spans 15 residues. The CDR3 DNA reads TGTGCCAGCAGCCCACCGGGACAGCGGGGTGAAAAACTGTTTTTT. Protein product: CASSPPGQRGEKLFF.

This clonotype was seen many times. The J gene is TRBJ2-7, the V gene TRBV7-9; D ambiguous. The germline V gene has CDR1 SEHNR and CDR2 FQNEAQ (reference sequence). Trimming shortened V by 4 bases and J by 2 bases, and 9 bases separated the two germline ends. The CDR3 covers 13 residues. The CDR3 region is CASSYREAYEQYF. CDR3 nucleotides: TGTGCCAGCAGCTACCGCGAGGCCTACGAGCAGTACTTC.

This sequence joins TRBV18 and TRBJ2-7, with 8 positions matching TRBD2. This CDR3 has 15 residues. CDR1 and CDR2 from the germline V gene are KGHSH and LQKENI. The V and J ends lost 1 base and 5 bases, in that order; junction bases with no gene match: 7. CDR3 residues: CASSPQSGSRDEQYF. DNA for the CDR3: TGTGCCAGCTCACCACAGAGCGGGAGTAGAGACGAGCAGTACTTC.

This clonotype was picked up many times. The V and J genes are TRBV6-5 and TRBJ2-7, with a tentative D call TRBD1 (5 bases). Trimming shortened V by 4 bases and J by 2 bases, and 12 bases separated the two germline ends. CDR1 and CDR2 from the germline V gene are MNHEY and SVGAGI. The CDR3 consists of 14 residues. CDR3 nucleotide sequence: TGTGCCAGCAGTTTACAGGTCATGACCTACGAGCAGTACTTC. Encoded protein: CASSLQVMTYEQYF.

This clonotype was counted many times. V is TRBV4-3 and J is TRBJ1-5, with D unclear. This CDR3 spans 14 amino acids. Trimming took 0 bases from V and 5 from J, leaving 8 bases between them. CDR1 is LGHNA, CDR2 YSLEER, per germline. The CDR3: CASSQEAGDQPQHF. CDR3 nucleotide sequence: TGCGCCAGCAGCCAAGAGGCAGGTGATCAGCCCCAGCATTTT.

The chain is built from TRBV7-9 and TRBJ1-1; D is uncertain. CDR3 length: 12 amino acids. Germline V gives CDR1 SEHNR, CDR2 FQNEAQ (reference sequence). Trimming removed 5 bases from V and 3 bases from J, with 7 bases in between. In DNA, the CDR3 is TGTGCCAGCAGCCCAATGGACACTGAAGCTTTCTTT. The encoded protein is CASSPMDTEAFF.

The sample holds many counts of this clonotype. The gene calls are TRBV7-2 and TRBJ2-7; 8 bases are shared with TRBD2. V trimming: 4 bases; J trimming: 2 bases; junction bases outside the gene matches: 4. The CDR3 has 14 amino acids. Germline values: CDR1 SGHTA, CDR2 FQGNSA. DNA of the CDR3: TGTGCCAGCAGCTCCGGGACTAGACCCTACGAGCAGTACTTC. This sequence encodes CASSSGTRPYEQYF.

The sample holds a few counts of this clonotype. The chain uses TRBV28 and TRBJ1-2; 7 bases agree with TRBD1. CDR1 is MDHEN and CDR2 is SYDVKM in the germline V gene. The J segment lost 4 bases and the V segment lost 5 bases, leaving 7 bases of the junction unmatched. The CDR3 spans 14 residues. CDR3 amino acids: CASSTAGQLYGYTF. CDR3 sequence (DNA): TGTGCCAGCAGTACCGCGGGACAGCTCTATGGCTACACCTTC.